A selection of T cell receptor beta chains follows, all from one sample in a study of blood T cell repertoires in COVID-19. Clones were read by immunoSEQ multiplex PCR, and TCRdb kept only the in-frame ones, dropping some. The data contain around 250,000 clones, 90% of them singletons. Source material: PBMCs or T cells enriched from blood (not recorded which). The receptors were sampled from a man aged 45 to 65 who had been exposed to COVID-19. CDR3s include the opening cysteine and the closing phenylalanine or tryptophan. The D gene is left open where the match is weak. Clone size is shown for a subset of rows, as once, few, many or a class of expanded clone.

.	TRBV7-2	.	TRBJ1-1	CASSLRYGTVEAFF	TGTGCCAGCAGCTTAAGGTACGGGACTGTGGAAGCTTTCTTT
.	TRBV27	.	TRBJ2-1	CASSFGPGLDYNEQFF	TGTGCCAGCAGTTTTGGTCCGGGACTGGACTACAATGAGCAGTTCTTC
.	TRBV3-1/TRBV3-2	TRBD1	TRBJ1-1	CASSQDPSGGTVAFF	TGTGCCAGCAGCCAAGATCCTTCAGGGGGCACAGTAGCTTTCTTT
.	TRBV15	.	TRBJ1-2	CATSRGGGETLNYGYTF	TGTGCCACCAGCAGAGGGGGAGGAGAGACCCTTAACTATGGCTACACCTTC
.	TRBV11-2	TRBD1	TRBJ2-3	CASTPLRTGGAGGTQYF	TGTGCCAGCACCCCCCTCCGGACAGGGGGCGCAGGGGGCACGCAGTATTTT
few	TRBV3-1/TRBV3-2	TRBD1	TRBJ1-2	CASSPIEGADYGYTF	TGTGCCAGCAGCCCGATCGAGGGGGCGGACTATGGCTACACCTTC
.	TRBV5-1	TRBD1	TRBJ1-2	CASSSSQRGQGTLGYTF	TGCGCCAGCAGCTCAAGCCAGCGCGGACAGGGGACTCTTGGCTACACCTTC
.	TRBV5-1	TRBD2	TRBJ2-6	CASSLAGLISGANVLTF	TGCGCCAGCAGCCTAGCGGGACTTATCTCTGGGGCCAACGTCCTGACTTTC
.	TRBV2	.	TRBJ1-4	CASSVDKEKLFF	TGTGCCAGCAGTGTAGATAAGGAAAAACTGTTTTTT
.	TRBV28	.	TRBJ1-5	CASQRTVGQPQHF	TGTGCCAGCCAGCGGACAGTCGGGCAGCCCCAGCATTTT
.	TRBV28	.	TRBJ1-1	CASRVGGRAEAFF	TGTGCCAGCAGGGTCGGGGGTCGGGCTGAAGCTTTCTTT
.	TRBV11-3	.	TRBJ1-4	CASSPTHGQNEKLFF	TGTGCCAGCAGCCCGACCCACGGACAGAATGAAAAACTGTTTTTT
.	TRBV3-1/TRBV3-2	.	TRBJ1-2	CASSLRTANYGYTF	TGTGCCAGCAGCTTGAGGACAGCTAACTATGGCTACACCTTC
.	TRBV7-2	TRBD2	TRBJ2-1	CASSSTSGGVDEQFF	TGTGCCAGCAGCTCAACTAGCGGGGGGGTCGATGAGCAGTTCTTC
.	TRBV3-1/TRBV3-2	.	TRBJ2-2	CASSQLGQPKTGVFF	TGTGCCAGCAGCCAGCTGGGACAGCCCAAGACGGGGGTGTTTTTT
.	TRBV7-9	TRBD1	TRBJ1-4	CASSLGQVSSEKLFF	TGTGCCAGCAGCCTGGGACAGGTTTCGAGCGAAAAACTGTTTTTT
.	TRBV11-3	.	TRBJ1-1	CASSLQPHGRDREAFF	TGTGCCAGCAGCCTCCAACCCCATGGGAGGGATAGAGAAGCTTTCTTT
.	TRBV6-5	.	TRBJ1-5	CAGKKGVEQPQHF	TGTGCCGGAAAGAAGGGGGTCGAACAGCCCCAGCATTTT
.	TRBV12-5	.	TRBJ1-1	CASGLERGGSTEAFF	TGTGCTAGTGGTTTGGAAAGAGGGGGTAGCACTGAAGCTTTCTTT
once	TRBV11-2	.	TRBJ2-1	CASSEGVQRFF	TGTGCCAGCAGCGAGGGTGTGCAGCGGTTCTTC
.	TRBV5-1	.	TRBJ1-6	CASSLAPGDRDSPLHF	TGCGCCAGCAGCTTGGCACCGGGGGATAGGGATTCACCCCTCCACTTT
.	TRBV7-3	TRBD2	TRBJ2-1	CASSFTSGRADEQFF	TGTGCCAGCAGCTTCACTAGCGGGAGGGCCGATGAGCAGTTCTTC
once	TRBV28	.	TRBJ1-2	CASTPRGNYGYTF	TGTGCCAGCACCCCCAGGGGTAACTATGGCTACACCTTC
.	TRBV18	TRBD2	TRBJ2-1	CASSPSSGRAYNEQFF	TGTGCCAGCTCACCGAGTAGCGGGAGGGCCTACAATGAGCAGTTCTTC
.	TRBV18	TRBD1	TRBJ2-7	CASSPIQGTYEQYF	TGTGCCAGCTCACCTATACAGGGGACCTACGAGCAGTACTTC
.	TRBV15	TRBD1	TRBJ2-1	CATSRGRQGELHNEQFF	TGTGCCACCAGCAGAGGTCGACAGGGGGAACTTCACAATGAGCAGTTCTTC
.	TRBV7-3	.	TRBJ2-1	CASSSQASTSYNEQFF	TGTGCCAGCAGCTCACAGGCCAGTACCTCCTACAATGAGCAGTTCTTC
.	TRBV19	.	TRBJ2-5	CATPRGAGKETQYF	TGTGCCACTCCTAGGGGTGCGGGAAAGGAGACCCAGTACTTC
once	TRBV18	TRBD1	TRBJ1-5	CASSRTGPYSNQPQHF	TGTGCCAGCTCACGGACAGGACCTTATAGCAATCAGCCCCAGCATTTT
.	TRBV18	.	TRBJ1-1	CASSPPYQGPDTEAFF	TGTGCCAGCTCACCACCGTACCAGGGGCCGGACACTGAAGCTTTCTTT
.	TRBV18	TRBD2	TRBJ2-5	CASSSPGLAGGMVKTQYF	TGTGCCAGCTCATCTCCGGGACTAGCGGGAGGAATGGTAAAGACCCAGTACTTC
.	TRBV3-1/TRBV3-2	TRBD1	TRBJ2-2	CASSRDRGGNTGELFF	TGTGCCAGCAGCCGGGACAGGGGCGGGAACACCGGGGAGCTGTTTTTT
.	TRBV30	.	TRBJ2-4	CAWSLQGALEVQYF	TGTGCCTGGAGTCTACAGGGCGCACTTGAGGTTCAGTACTTC
.	TRBV3-1/TRBV3-2	.	TRBJ2-2	CASSHRGNTGELFF	TGTGCCAGCAGCCACCGGGGTAACACCGGGGAGCTGTTTTTT
.	TRBV7-6	.	TRBJ1-5	CASSPSRGSNQPQHF	TGTGCCAGCAGCCCTTCCCGCGGTAGCAATCAGCCCCAGCATTTT
.	TRBV18	.	TRBJ1-3	CASSPQGGNTIYF	TGTGCCAGCTCACCACAGGGGGGAAACACCATATATTTT
.	TRBV7-9	TRBD2	TRBJ2-1	CASSPMATSGSNEQFF	TGTGCCAGCAGCCCTATGGCGACTAGCGGGAGCAATGAGCAGTTCTTC
.	TRBV10-3	.	TRBJ1-5	CAISDAGNSNQPQHF	TGTGCCATCAGTGATGCAGGAAATTCCAATCAGCCCCAGCATTTT
once	TRBV27	.	TRBJ2-3	CASSLNYPAGMVDTQYF	TGTGCCAGCAGTTTAAACTATCCGGCAGGGATGGTAGATACGCAGTATTTT
.	TRBV19	TRBD1	TRBJ1-1	CASISGQGTEAFF	TGTGCCAGTATTTCGGGACAGGGGACTGAAGCTTTCTTT
.	TRBV5-4	TRBD1	TRBJ1-4	CASREGTGEKLFF	TGTGCCAGCAGGGAGGGGACAGGGGAAAAACTGTTTTTT
.	TRBV28	.	TRBJ1-5	CASSLVDRYNQPQHF	TGTGCCAGCAGTTTAGTCGACAGATACAATCAGCCCCAGCATTTT
.	TRBV9	TRBD2	TRBJ2-7	CASSVGGGGVVYEQYF	TGTGCCAGCAGCGTAGGCGGGGGGGGAGTAGTTTACGAGCAGTACTTC
.	TRBV3-1/TRBV3-2	TRBD2	TRBJ2-2	CASTQTSGLGGELFF	TGTGCCAGCACCCAGACTAGCGGGCTTGGGGGGGAGCTGTTTTTT
.	TRBV12-3/TRBV12-4	TRBD1	TRBJ1-2	CASSLAQGAVYTF	TGTGCCAGCAGTTTAGCTCAGGGGGCCGTCTACACCTTC
once	TRBV4-1	.	TRBJ2-3	CASSQAQFSTDTQYF	TGCGCCAGCAGCCAAGCTCAGTTCAGCACAGATACGCAGTATTTT
.	TRBV2	.	TRBJ1-1	CASSEQGMNTEAFF	TGTGCCAGCAGTGAACAGGGTATGAACACTGAAGCTTTCTTT
.	TRBV5-1	TRBD1	TRBJ1-1	CASSLYGTGLSFF	TGCGCCAGCAGCTTGTACGGGACAGGGTTGTCTTTCTTT
.	TRBV10-3	TRBD1	TRBJ1-1	CAIKRTGAVSEAFF	TGTGCCATCAAGCGGACAGGTGCCGTCTCTGAAGCTTTCTTT
.	TRBV28	.	TRBJ1-2	CASNNRQRSRGDTF	TGTGCCAGCAACAACCGCCAACGGTCGCGGGGCGACACCTTC